This TCR beta chain was documented in a study of blood T cell repertoires in COVID-19 (dated by TCRdb to 2019 to 2021). A note on the overall study: Collaborator samples came from the United States, Italy and Spain and covered acute and convalescent phases of COVID-19. The prospective study material was composed of cDNA or gDNA derived from T cells, B-cell-depleted T cells, or PBMCs. Subjects who had been exposed to COVID-19, were actively infected with it, or had recovered from it provided the deeply sampled blood TCRbeta repertoires that made up the dataset. The repertoires were made available in a free public database intended to serve as a resource for research on the immune response to SARS-CoV-2. Samples came from the ongoing ImmuneRACE study (first 160 participants) plus 1,254 subjects from 6 global collaborators. Sample metadata almost always included a de-identified subject ID, COVID-19 status, age in years and sex. Where available, HLA class I and class II types were obtained from metadata supplied by the sample provider rather than from assay-based typing. General findings and caveats noted by the study authors: How much clinical and demographic metadata was included differed by source and by participant, and the metadata was provided uncurated.

The collaborating institutions used their own protocols to collect whole blood in K2EDTA tubes. For TCRbeta analysis, collaborator samples were shipped as frozen whole blood, as isolated PBMCs, or as DNA extracted from either sample type. About this clone itself: Its recognized antigen is unknown. No much larger clonotype is one base removed from it; base qualities were not supplied.

The germline V gene yields MDHEN for CDR1 and SYDVKM for CDR2. The germline V and J ends show losses of 4 bases and 7 bases respectively, and no gene match explains 3 bases of the junction. Counted from cysteine to phenylalanine, this CDR3 has 13 amino acids. Only the CDR3 DNA stays, 39 bases, in frame from base 1. The immunoSEQ Assay, a bias-controlled multiplex PCR, was used to amplify TCRbeta CDR3 regions from genomic DNA. Per the original workflow: Nucleated cell counts per sample were estimated from amplification of reference gene primers within the assay. To quantify the absolute abundance of each unique TCRbeta CDR3 rearrangement, sequence reads were collapsed and filtered. Productive Simpson clonality was computed per sample as the square root of Simpson's diversity index over productive rearrangements. The table comes from immuneACCESS by way of TCRdb, which keeps in-frame sequences with V and J called. Part of the clones is missing from these tables; in studies checked, under half for an unresolved V gene and the rest for unknown reasons. V and J calls and clone size come straight from that table; D and trimming were deduced from the DNA. Here the sample has around 100,000 clones; approximately 83% occur a single time. The ten biggest clones cover 6.3% of the sample.

The sequenced sample was peripheral blood. The chain couples TRBV28 to TRBJ1-2; 10 nucleotides in the junction match TRBD1. The sequence was collected from a man in his sixties with acute or convalescent COVID-19. CDR3 region: CASSWGTGVGYTF. The DNA is TGTGCCAGCAGTTGGGGGACAGGGGTTGGCTACACCTTC.